This is a list of T cell receptor beta chains from one sample in a study of T cells in localized non-small cell lung cancer. Measured with immunoSEQ multiplex PCR; TCRdb has only the in-frame clones, and not every one. This table has tens of thousands of clones, roughly 91% appearing once. The starting material was PBMCs, obtained before any cancer treatment. The receptors were gathered from a woman between 35 and 70 years old with stage II lung adenocarcinoma. Each CDR3 is given without its conserved first and last residue.

CDR3 | J | V
ASSELSSGANVLT | TRBJ2-6 | TRBV2
ASSVDLRTEAY | TRBJ2-7 | TRBV9
ASSRSGTEPQH | TRBJ1-5 | TRBV6-5
ASMEQGQYYGYT | TRBJ1-2 | TRBV6-1
ASGRRSTGELF | TRBJ2-2 | TRBV28
ASSHAGPNTEAF | TRBJ1-1 | TRBV7-8
ASSNPSVNTEAF | TRBJ1-1 | TRBV19
ASSSRDPGELF | TRBJ2-2 | TRBV11-3
TSSQEGLGLGNEQF | TRBJ2-1 | TRBV1
ASSFPDSNEKLF | TRBJ1-4 | TRBV25-1
ASSVGRTYEQY | TRBJ2-7 | TRBV2
ASSQERTDTDTQY | TRBJ2-3 | TRBV4-1
ASSRDLSGANVLT | TRBJ2-6 | TRBV7-2
ASGGGPSYEQY | TRBJ2-7 | TRBV27
ASSSGTSGGSTDTQY | TRBJ2-3 | TRBV9
ASSFTVLSYEQY | TRBJ2-7 | TRBV5-6
ASRSIARSSYNSPLH | TRBJ1-6 | TRBV19
ASSWSSGREDTQY | TRBJ2-3 | TRBV19
ASSLVSRGTEAF | TRBJ1-1 | TRBV5-1
ASSPGTSGNNEQF | TRBJ2-1 | TRBV18
ASRRGEDGEAF | TRBJ1-1 | TRBV2
ASSLDISNTEAF | TRBJ1-1 | TRBV7-9
ASSFDREAFVSLF | TRBJ1-4 | TRBV28
ASLGGDSSYNEQF | TRBJ2-1 | TRBV19
ATQRSGRSFNEQF | TRBJ2-1 | TRBV2
ASSFDTEAF | TRBJ1-1 | TRBV7-9
ASTRDRNNEQF | TRBJ2-1 | TRBV2
ASSEAGGPDTQY | TRBJ2-3 | TRBV10-1
ASSVEGDTEAF | TRBJ1-1 | TRBV9
ASSETPGFVQPQH | TRBJ1-5 | TRBV6-1
ASSLASGQGNTEAF | TRBJ1-1 | TRBV7-8
ASSSRTGSRYEQY | TRBJ2-7 | TRBV5-4
ASSNSRRYEQY | TRBJ2-7 | TRBV5-1
ASSISTGKIYGYT | TRBJ1-2 | TRBV19
ASSLDGTPLGTEAF | TRBJ1-1 | TRBV5-1
ASSVSWGQETQY | TRBJ2-5 | TRBV19
ASRLGQGYWVTEAF | TRBJ1-1 | TRBV19
ASSLDRADEQY | TRBJ2-7 | TRBV5-4
ASSPPGGAEAF | TRBJ1-1 | TRBV6-5
AINQTGEENEKLF | TRBJ1-4 | TRBV10-3
ASSPMSFIRGTSSYEQY | TRBJ2-7 | TRBV18
ASSLRSVNTEAF | TRBJ1-1 | TRBV5-4
ASSVGWTGGTKTGNTIY | TRBJ1-3 | TRBV9
ATSSGLAGFGELF | TRBJ2-2 | TRBV15
ASSADSYSPLH | TRBJ1-6 | TRBV19
ASSSLAARFEQY | TRBJ2-7 | TRBV27
ASSLVRSPLH | TRBJ1-6 | TRBV5-6
ASRTGANTGELF | TRBJ2-2 | TRBV4-2
ASSLGQGANGELF | TRBJ2-2 | TRBV27